Below, one T cell receptor beta chain is given with its context. As yet, its antigen is unknown. Using RNA transcripts as the source, TCR beta CDR3 regions were amplified. TCR CDR3 underwent first-round RT-PCR with the HTBI primer set. TCRdb itself ran the multiplex PCR reads through MiXCR, one entry per CDR3 protein. This sample carries some 380,000 distinct CDR3 sequences, less than 15% of them seen once, and the ten largest clones take roughly 20%. The data stem from a study of T cells in Graves' hyperthyroidism and ophthalmopathy. Study conclusions and caveats: Model-based prediction identified ophthalmopathy a median about 6.8 months prior to its onset. Ophthalmopathy was separated from stable hyperthyroidism by a 13 V-J model.

Germline V gene lookup returns CDR1 DFQATT and CDR2 SNEGSKA (reference sequence). This CDR3 spans 12 amino acids. V lost 1 base to trimming and J lost 8 bases, with 11 bases between them. The specimen was blood. This sequence joins TRBV20-1 and TRBJ1-2; TRBD1 might be the D (5 bases). The TCR sequence derives from a young man with Graves' hyperthyroidism that later progressed to Graves' ophthalmopathy. CDR3 nucleotides: TGCAGTGCTAGAGGGGGGGTGCGGGGCTACACCTTC. Translation gives CSARGGVRGYTF.